The rows below give T cell receptor beta chains drawn from one sample of a study of beta chain features in type 1 diabetes. Produced via immunoSEQ multiplex PCR; TCRdb's table is partial and in-frame only. The table includes around 40,000 clones, about 65% detected once. The source material was Tregs from blood. Receptor source: a woman in her 30s in good health. Both conserved end residues are part of each CDR3. A D gene is named only where the DNA matches it firmly. Expanded clones are given a class, and other clones once, few, many or no size at all.

j_call: TRBJ1-5; v_call: TRBV7-2; cdr3_length: 15; d_call: TRBD1; clone_size: -; cdr3_aa: CASSLTGTGNQPQHF; cdr3_nt: TGTGCCAGCAGCTTGACCGGGACAGGCAATCAGCCCCAGCATTTT
j_call: TRBJ2-6; v_call: TRBV29-1; cdr3_length: 16; d_call: TRBD1; clone_size: -; cdr3_aa: CSVPGQGFGGANVLTF; cdr3_nt: TGCAGCGTTCCGGGACAGGGGTTTGGTGGGGCCAACGTCCTGACTTTC
j_call: TRBJ2-2; v_call: TRBV18; cdr3_length: 14; d_call: -; clone_size: -; cdr3_aa: CASSPRAGPGELFF; cdr3_nt: TGTGCCAGCTCACCACGAGCGGGTCCCGGGGAGCTGTTTTTT
j_call: TRBJ2-7; v_call: TRBV28; cdr3_length: 14; d_call: -; clone_size: once; cdr3_aa: CASSPRRGWYEQYF; cdr3_nt: TGTGCCAGCAGTCCCAGACGGGGGTGGTACGAGCAGTACTTC
j_call: TRBJ2-2; v_call: TRBV19; cdr3_length: 15; d_call: -; clone_size: -; cdr3_aa: CASSGLRFAYGELFF; cdr3_nt: TGTGCCAGTAGTGGGCTAAGATTCGCCTACGGGGAGCTGTTTTTT
j_call: TRBJ2-2; v_call: TRBV29-1; cdr3_length: 15; d_call: TRBD2; clone_size: -; cdr3_aa: CSVFLELAGAGELFF; cdr3_nt: TGCAGCGTTTTCCTAGAACTAGCGGGAGCCGGGGAGCTGTTTTTT
j_call: TRBJ2-6; v_call: TRBV19; cdr3_length: 15; d_call: -; clone_size: -; cdr3_aa: CASSIRLNGANVLTF; cdr3_nt: TGTGCCAGTAGTATCAGGCTCAATGGGGCCAACGTCCTGACTTTC
j_call: TRBJ2-1; v_call: TRBV5-4; cdr3_length: 14; d_call: TRBD2; clone_size: -; cdr3_aa: CASTTSGGYNEQFF; cdr3_nt: TGTGCCAGCACGACTAGCGGGGGGTACAATGAGCAGTTCTTC
j_call: TRBJ2-1; v_call: TRBV9; cdr3_length: 16; d_call: TRBD2; clone_size: -; cdr3_aa: CASSGTSGSRYNEQFF; cdr3_nt: TGTGCCAGCAGCGGGACTAGCGGAAGTAGGTACAATGAGCAGTTCTTC
j_call: TRBJ2-7; v_call: TRBV27; cdr3_length: 15; d_call: TRBD2; clone_size: few; cdr3_aa: CASSLKAGGPYEQYF; cdr3_nt: TGTGCCAGCAGTTTAAAAGCGGGAGGGCCCTACGAGCAGTACTTC
j_call: TRBJ1-3; v_call: TRBV18; cdr3_length: 16; d_call: TRBD1; clone_size: few; cdr3_aa: CASSLTGPPLRNTIYF; cdr3_nt: TGTGCCAGCTCACTGACAGGGCCTCCGCTGAGGAACACCATATATTTT
j_call: TRBJ2-1; v_call: TRBV7-3; cdr3_length: 17; d_call: TRBD1; clone_size: -; cdr3_aa: CASSLRAGQGRHNEQFF; cdr3_nt: TGTGCCAGCAGCTTAAGGGCCGGACAGGGGCGGCACAATGAGCAGTTCTTC
j_call: TRBJ2-3; v_call: TRBV19; cdr3_length: 15; d_call: TRBD2; clone_size: -; cdr3_aa: CASSIRREGRDTQYF; cdr3_nt: TGTGCCAGTAGTATTCGGCGGGAGGGCCGGGATACGCAGTATTTT
j_call: TRBJ2-7; v_call: TRBV15; cdr3_length: 17; d_call: TRBD1; clone_size: -; cdr3_aa: CATSTGRGTGSSYEQYF; cdr3_nt: TGTGCCACCAGCACAGGGCGAGGGACAGGGAGCTCCTACGAGCAGTACTTC
j_call: TRBJ2-2; v_call: TRBV7-2; cdr3_length: 18; d_call: TRBD1; clone_size: few; cdr3_aa: CASSLAPQGSANTGELFF; cdr3_nt: TGTGCCAGCAGCTTAGCCCCACAGGGGTCAGCGAACACCGGGGAGCTGTTTTTT
j_call: TRBJ2-5; v_call: TRBV7-9; cdr3_length: 17; d_call: -; clone_size: -; cdr3_aa: CASIGGVGGTAGETQYF; cdr3_nt: TGTGCCAGCATCGGGGGGGTAGGCGGGACAGCTGGAGAGACCCAGTACTTC
j_call: TRBJ1-2; v_call: TRBV7-2; cdr3_length: 15; d_call: TRBD1; clone_size: -; cdr3_aa: CASSYLRDRDYGYTF; cdr3_nt: TGTGCCAGCAGCTACCTCCGGGACAGGGACTATGGCTACACCTTC
j_call: TRBJ2-1; v_call: TRBV7-2; cdr3_length: 15; d_call: -; clone_size: -; cdr3_aa: CASSWGASANNEQFF; cdr3_nt: TGTGCCAGCAGCTGGGGTGCTAGCGCCAATAATGAGCAGTTCTTC
j_call: TRBJ1-5; v_call: TRBV11-2; cdr3_length: 12; d_call: -; clone_size: few; cdr3_aa: CASSFLGQPQHF; cdr3_nt: TGTGCCAGCAGCTTTCTAGGTCAGCCCCAGCATTTT
j_call: TRBJ2-5; v_call: TRBV6-6; cdr3_length: 12; d_call: -; clone_size: -; cdr3_aa: CASSRVQETQYF; cdr3_nt: TGTGCCAGCAGTAGAGTCCAAGAGACCCAGTACTTC
j_call: TRBJ2-7; v_call: TRBV14; cdr3_length: 15; d_call: TRBD1; clone_size: -; cdr3_aa: CASSQTGTGVYEQYF; cdr3_nt: TGTGCCAGCAGCCAGACCGGGACAGGCGTCTACGAGCAGTACTTC
j_call: TRBJ2-2; v_call: TRBV11-1; cdr3_length: 17; d_call: TRBD1; clone_size: -; cdr3_aa: CASSPSSGQVNTGELFF; cdr3_nt: TGTGCCAGCAGCCCATCCTCGGGACAGGTGAACACCGGGGAGCTGTTTTTT
j_call: TRBJ2-1; v_call: TRBV7-3; cdr3_length: 18; d_call: TRBD2; clone_size: -; cdr3_aa: CASSLTASGSLSYNEQFF; cdr3_nt: TGTGCCAGCAGCTTAACGGCTAGCGGGAGTCTCTCCTACAATGAGCAGTTCTTC
j_call: TRBJ2-7; v_call: TRBV4-2; cdr3_length: 16; d_call: TRBD1; clone_size: -; cdr3_aa: CASSQDGQVLSYEQYF; cdr3_nt: TGTGCCAGCAGCCAAGACGGACAGGTTCTCTCCTACGAGCAGTACTTC
j_call: TRBJ2-1; v_call: TRBV30; cdr3_length: 13; d_call: -; clone_size: -; cdr3_aa: CAWSVGDYNEQFF; cdr3_nt: TGTGCCTGGAGTGTTGGAGATTACAATGAGCAGTTCTTC
j_call: TRBJ2-6; v_call: TRBV9; cdr3_length: 17; d_call: -; clone_size: -; cdr3_aa: CASSEGLGVPGANVLTF; cdr3_nt: TGTGCCAGCAGCGAGGGGCTTGGGGTCCCCGGGGCCAACGTCCTGACTTTC
j_call: TRBJ2-7; v_call: TRBV29-1; cdr3_length: 13; d_call: -; clone_size: -; cdr3_aa: CSVDLPSSYEQYF; cdr3_nt: TGCAGCGTGGACTTGCCGAGCTCCTACGAGCAGTACTTC
j_call: TRBJ2-7; v_call: TRBV29-1; cdr3_length: 12; d_call: -; clone_size: -; cdr3_aa: CSALQSSYEQYF; cdr3_nt: TGCAGCGCATTACAGAGCTCCTACGAGCAGTACTTC
j_call: TRBJ1-2; v_call: TRBV2; cdr3_length: 17; d_call: -; clone_size: -; cdr3_aa: CASSPRGSHSANYGYTF; cdr3_nt: TGTGCCAGCAGTCCGCGGGGAAGCCATTCAGCTAACTATGGCTACACCTTC
j_call: TRBJ2-3; v_call: TRBV5-1; cdr3_length: 14; d_call: TRBD1; clone_size: once; cdr3_aa: CASTKTGAGDTQYF; cdr3_nt: TGCGCCAGCACTAAAACAGGGGCCGGAGATACGCAGTATTTT
j_call: TRBJ1-2; v_call: TRBV25-1; cdr3_length: 12; d_call: -; clone_size: few; cdr3_aa: CASRGGSYGYTF; cdr3_nt: TGTGCCAGCAGGGGTGGGAGCTATGGCTACACCTTC
j_call: TRBJ1-2; v_call: TRBV5-4; cdr3_length: 14; d_call: -; clone_size: -; cdr3_aa: CASSQENRVYGYTF; cdr3_nt: TGTGCCAGCAGCCAAGAGAACAGGGTCTATGGCTACACCTTC
j_call: TRBJ2-3; v_call: TRBV11-2; cdr3_length: 14; d_call: -; clone_size: once; cdr3_aa: CASSFRMDIDTQYF; cdr3_nt: TGTGCCAGCAGTTTCAGGATGGATATCGATACGCAGTATTTT
j_call: TRBJ1-5; v_call: TRBV5-6; cdr3_length: 18; d_call: -; clone_size: -; cdr3_aa: CASSLARELYAGNQPQHF; cdr3_nt: TGTGCCAGCAGCTTGGCCAGGGAACTCTATGCCGGCAATCAGCCCCAGCATTTT
j_call: TRBJ1-1; v_call: TRBV28; cdr3_length: 15; d_call: TRBD1; clone_size: -; cdr3_aa: CASSRQGSMNTEAFF; cdr3_nt: TGTGCCAGCAGTCGACAGGGTAGCATGAACACTGAAGCTTTCTTT
j_call: TRBJ2-2; v_call: TRBV2; cdr3_length: 15; d_call: TRBD2; clone_size: few; cdr3_aa: CASSKLAGVVGELFF; cdr3_nt: TGTGCCAGCAGCAAACTAGCGGGAGTGGTCGGGGAGCTGTTTTTT
j_call: TRBJ2-6; v_call: TRBV29-1; cdr3_length: 13; d_call: -; clone_size: -; cdr3_aa: CSVSGSGANVLTF; cdr3_nt: TGCAGCGTCTCAGGCTCTGGGGCCAACGTCCTGACTTTC
j_call: TRBJ2-1; v_call: TRBV7-9; cdr3_length: 16; d_call: TRBD2; clone_size: -; cdr3_aa: CASSPLAGGSYNEQFF; cdr3_nt: TGTGCCAGCAGCCCACTAGCGGGAGGGTCCTACAATGAGCAGTTCTTC
j_call: TRBJ2-1; v_call: TRBV6-1; cdr3_length: 15; d_call: TRBD1; clone_size: once; cdr3_aa: CASSGLPGTVNEQFF; cdr3_nt: TGTGCCAGCAGTGGACTGCCCGGGACAGTCAATGAGCAGTTCTTC
j_call: TRBJ2-5; v_call: TRBV29-1; cdr3_length: 15; d_call: -; clone_size: -; cdr3_aa: CSARGQGPPGYEQYF; cdr3_nt: TGCAGCGCCCGAGGGCAGGGGCCGCCAGGCTACGAACAGTACTTC
j_call: TRBJ2-7; v_call: TRBV27; cdr3_length: 14; d_call: TRBD1; clone_size: -; cdr3_aa: CASGPGTGGYEQYF; cdr3_nt: TGTGCCAGCGGACCCGGGACAGGGGGCTACGAGCAGTACTTC
j_call: TRBJ1-1; v_call: TRBV2; cdr3_length: 12; d_call: -; clone_size: -; cdr3_aa: CASSLAGTEAFF; cdr3_nt: TGTGCCAGCAGTCTGGCAGGAACTGAAGCTTTCTTT
j_call: TRBJ2-3; v_call: TRBV4-3; cdr3_length: 16; d_call: -; clone_size: -; cdr3_aa: CAISQVTGVSTDTQYF; cdr3_nt: TGCGCCATCAGCCAAGTGACGGGAGTTAGCACAGATACGCAGTATTTT
j_call: TRBJ2-3; v_call: TRBV7-3; cdr3_length: 15; d_call: TRBD2; clone_size: once; cdr3_aa: CASSSLAGSTDTQYF; cdr3_nt: TGTGCCAGCAGCTCGCTAGCGGGAAGCACAGATACGCAGTATTTT
j_call: TRBJ2-2; v_call: TRBV9; cdr3_length: 16; d_call: TRBD2; clone_size: -; cdr3_aa: CASRPGLAMNTGELFF; cdr3_nt: TGTGCCAGCAGGCCGGGACTAGCGATGAACACCGGGGAGCTGTTTTTT
j_call: TRBJ2-5; v_call: TRBV7-2; cdr3_length: 14; d_call: TRBD1; clone_size: -; cdr3_aa: CASSYGQGQETQYF; cdr3_nt: TGTGCCAGCAGCTACGGACAGGGTCAAGAGACCCAGTACTTC
j_call: TRBJ1-3; v_call: TRBV5-5; cdr3_length: 15; d_call: -; clone_size: -; cdr3_aa: CASSFLGSFGNTIYF; cdr3_nt: TGTGCCAGCAGCTTCTTGGGTAGCTTTGGAAACACCATATATTTT
j_call: TRBJ2-7; v_call: TRBV5-1; cdr3_length: 13; d_call: TRBD1; clone_size: -; cdr3_aa: CASSQGVSYEQYF; cdr3_nt: TGCGCCAGCAGCCAGGGGGTCTCCTACGAGCAGTACTTC
j_call: TRBJ2-5; v_call: TRBV4-3; cdr3_length: 15; d_call: -; clone_size: -; cdr3_aa: CASSQDPGKRETQYF; cdr3_nt: TGCGCCAGCAGCCAAGATCCCGGCAAGAGGGAGACCCAGTACTTC
j_call: TRBJ2-5; v_call: TRBV5-8; cdr3_length: 14; d_call: -; clone_size: -; cdr3_aa: CASSLGGLTETQYF; cdr3_nt: TGTGCCAGCAGCTTGGGCGGCCTTACGGAGACCCAGTACTTC
j_call: TRBJ2-3; v_call: TRBV27; cdr3_length: 13; d_call: -; clone_size: -; cdr3_aa: CASSFGGPDTQYF; cdr3_nt: TGTGCCAGCAGTTTCGGGGGGCCAGATACGCAGTATTTT
j_call: TRBJ2-5; v_call: TRBV30; cdr3_length: 13; d_call: TRBD2; clone_size: -; cdr3_aa: CAGEGRGQETQYF; cdr3_nt: TGTGCCGGGGAGGGCCGGGGGCAAGAGACCCAGTACTTC
j_call: TRBJ2-7; v_call: TRBV19; cdr3_length: 15; d_call: TRBD2; clone_size: -; cdr3_aa: CASQTTWAGDHEQYF; cdr3_nt: TGTGCCAGCCAAACGACTTGGGCGGGAGATCACGAGCAGTACTTC
j_call: TRBJ2-1; v_call: TRBV6-4; cdr3_length: 15; d_call: TRBD1; clone_size: once; cdr3_aa: CASNIPGQGRDEQFF; cdr3_nt: TGTGCCAGCAATATACCGGGACAGGGTCGCGATGAGCAGTTCTTC
j_call: TRBJ2-7; v_call: TRBV7-8; cdr3_length: 14; d_call: -; clone_size: -; cdr3_aa: CASSESTGLHEQYF; cdr3_nt: TGTGCCAGCAGCGAAAGTACAGGGCTCCACGAGCAGTACTTC
j_call: TRBJ2-2; v_call: TRBV13; cdr3_length: 14; d_call: TRBD2; clone_size: -; cdr3_aa: CASKREGGTGELFF; cdr3_nt: TGTGCCAGCAAGCGGGAGGGCGGCACCGGGGAGCTGTTTTTT
j_call: TRBJ2-5; v_call: TRBV6-5; cdr3_length: 13; d_call: TRBD2; clone_size: -; cdr3_aa: CASSRTRRETQYF; cdr3_nt: TGTGCCAGCAGCCGGACTAGGAGAGAGACCCAGTACTTC